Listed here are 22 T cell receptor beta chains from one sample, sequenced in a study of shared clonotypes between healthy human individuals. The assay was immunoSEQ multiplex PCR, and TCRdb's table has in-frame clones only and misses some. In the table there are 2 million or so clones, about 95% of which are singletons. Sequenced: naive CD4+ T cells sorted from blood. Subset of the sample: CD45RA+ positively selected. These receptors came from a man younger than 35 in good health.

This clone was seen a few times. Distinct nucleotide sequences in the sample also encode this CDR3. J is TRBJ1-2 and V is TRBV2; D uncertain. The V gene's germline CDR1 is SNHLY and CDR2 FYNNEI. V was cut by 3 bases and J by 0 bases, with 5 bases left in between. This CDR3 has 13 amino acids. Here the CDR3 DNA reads TGTGCCAGCAGTGAGGCCCCTAACTATGGCTACACCTTC. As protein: CASSEAPNYGYTF.

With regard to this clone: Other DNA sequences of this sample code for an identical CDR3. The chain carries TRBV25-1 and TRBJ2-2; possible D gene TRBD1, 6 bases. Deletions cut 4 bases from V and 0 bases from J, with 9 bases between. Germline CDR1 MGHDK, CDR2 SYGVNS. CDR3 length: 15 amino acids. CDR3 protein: CASSVTGTNTGELFF. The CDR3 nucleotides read TGTGCCAGCAGTGTAACAGGGACGAACACCGGGGAGCTGTTTTTT.

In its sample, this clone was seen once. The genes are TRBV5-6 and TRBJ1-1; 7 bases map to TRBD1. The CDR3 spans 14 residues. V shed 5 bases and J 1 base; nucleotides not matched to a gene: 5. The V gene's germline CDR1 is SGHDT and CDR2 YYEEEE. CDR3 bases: TGTGCCAGCAGTTACCGACAGGGGAACACTGAAGCTTTCTTT. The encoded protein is CASSYRQGNTEAFF.

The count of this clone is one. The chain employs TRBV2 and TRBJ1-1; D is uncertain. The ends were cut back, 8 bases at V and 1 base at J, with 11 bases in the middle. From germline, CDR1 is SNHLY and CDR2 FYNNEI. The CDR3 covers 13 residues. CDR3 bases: TGTGCCAGCCTAGAGGGAAGGAACACTGAAGCTTTCTTT. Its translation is CASLEGRNTEAFF.

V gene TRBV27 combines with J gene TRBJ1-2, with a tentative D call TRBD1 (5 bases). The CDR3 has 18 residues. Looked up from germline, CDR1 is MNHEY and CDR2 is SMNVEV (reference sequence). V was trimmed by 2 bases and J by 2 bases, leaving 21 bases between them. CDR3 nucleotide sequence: TGTGCCAGCAGTTTAGTAGGTCCCAGCAGGGTAACCAACTATGGCTACACCTTC. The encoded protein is CASSLVGPSRVTNYGYTF.

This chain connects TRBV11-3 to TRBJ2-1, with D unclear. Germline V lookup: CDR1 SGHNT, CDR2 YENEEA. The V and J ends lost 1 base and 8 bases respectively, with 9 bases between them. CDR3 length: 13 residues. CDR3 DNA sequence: TGTGCCAGCAGCTTAGGAGAGCCGTATGAGCAGTTCTTC. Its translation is CASSLGEPYEQFF. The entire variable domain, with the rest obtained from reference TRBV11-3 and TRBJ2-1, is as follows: EAGVVQSPRYKIIEKKQPVAFWCNPISGHNTLYWYLQNLGQGPELLIRYENEEAVDDSQLPKDRFSAERLKGVDSTLKIQPAELGDSAVYLCASSLGEPYEQFFGPGTRLTVL.

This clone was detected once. CDR3 residues: CASSFLPGQGYEQYF. The CDR3 nucleotides are TGTGCCAGCAGTTTCCTGCCGGGACAGGGATACGAGCAGTACTTC. This chain links TRBV28 with TRBJ2-7; 9 nucleotides match TRBD1. Losses at the gene ends were 3 bases for V and 4 bases for J; bases not matched to a gene: 7. The CDR3 has 15 amino acids. Germline CDR1 is MDHEN and CDR2 is SYDVKM. The whole variable domain, remainder taken from reference TRBV28 and TRBJ2-7, is DVKVTQSSRYLVKRTGEKVFLECVQDMDHENMFWYRQDPGLGLRLIYFSYDVKMKEKGDIPEGYSVSREKKERFSLILESASTNQTSMYLCASSFLPGQGYEQYFGPGTRLTVT.

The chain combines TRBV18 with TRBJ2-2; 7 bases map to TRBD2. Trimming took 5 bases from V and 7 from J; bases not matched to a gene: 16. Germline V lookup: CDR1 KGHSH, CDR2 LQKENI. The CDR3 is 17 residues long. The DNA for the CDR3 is TGTGCCAGCTCATTACCTATCGGGGGGACGTCCGGCGGGGAGCTGTTTTTT. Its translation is CASSLPIGGTSGGELFF.

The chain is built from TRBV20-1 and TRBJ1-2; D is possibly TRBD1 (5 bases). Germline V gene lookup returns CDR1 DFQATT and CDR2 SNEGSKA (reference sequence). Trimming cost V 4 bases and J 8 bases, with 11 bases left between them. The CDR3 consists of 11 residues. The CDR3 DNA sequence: TGCAGTGCTAATTCAGGGAACGGCTACACCTTC. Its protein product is CSANSGNGYTF.

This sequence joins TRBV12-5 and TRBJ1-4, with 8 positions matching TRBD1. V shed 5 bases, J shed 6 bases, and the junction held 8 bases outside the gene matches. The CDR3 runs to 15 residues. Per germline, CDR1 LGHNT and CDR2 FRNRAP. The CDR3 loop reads CASGPDRGGYEKLFF. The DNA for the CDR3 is TGTGCTAGTGGTCCAGACAGGGGCGGGTATGAAAAACTGTTTTTT.

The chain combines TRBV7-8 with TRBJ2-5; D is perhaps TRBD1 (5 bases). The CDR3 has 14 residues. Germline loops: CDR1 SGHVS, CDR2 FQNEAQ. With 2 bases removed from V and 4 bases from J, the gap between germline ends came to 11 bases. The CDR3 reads CASSLSAGSETQYF. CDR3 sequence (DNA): TGTGCCAGCAGCTTATCGGCAGGGTCAGAGACCCAGTACTTC.

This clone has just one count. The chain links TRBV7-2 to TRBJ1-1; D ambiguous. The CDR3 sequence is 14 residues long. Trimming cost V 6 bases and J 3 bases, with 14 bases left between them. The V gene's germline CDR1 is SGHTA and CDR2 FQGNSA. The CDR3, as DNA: TGTGCCAGCAGACGATGGGAGGGCTACACTGAAGCTTTCTTT. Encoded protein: CASRRWEGYTEAFF.

The CDR3 is CASSSEPSPVYNSPLHF. The CDR3, as DNA: TGCGCCAGCAGCTCGGAGCCCTCTCCGGTCTATAATTCACCCCTCCACTTT. This chain joins TRBV5-1 and TRBJ1-6; D unresolved. Germline values: CDR1 SGHRS, CDR2 YFSETQ. Between the trimmed V and J ends, which lost 3 bases and 3 bases, there was a span of 16 bases. CDR3 length: 17 amino acids.

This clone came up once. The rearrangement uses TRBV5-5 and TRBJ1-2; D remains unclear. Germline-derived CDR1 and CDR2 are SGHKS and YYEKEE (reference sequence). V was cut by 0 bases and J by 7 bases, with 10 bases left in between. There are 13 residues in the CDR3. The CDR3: CASSLDGSGGYTF. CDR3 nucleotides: TGTGCCAGCAGCTTGGATGGATCGGGTGGCTACACCTTC.

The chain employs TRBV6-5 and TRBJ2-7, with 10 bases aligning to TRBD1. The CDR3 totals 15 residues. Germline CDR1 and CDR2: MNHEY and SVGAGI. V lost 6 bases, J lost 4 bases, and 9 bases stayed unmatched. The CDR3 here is CASSNAGTGVYEQYF. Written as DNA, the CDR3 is TGTGCCAGCAGCAACGCCGGGACAGGGGTGTACGAGCAGTACTTC.

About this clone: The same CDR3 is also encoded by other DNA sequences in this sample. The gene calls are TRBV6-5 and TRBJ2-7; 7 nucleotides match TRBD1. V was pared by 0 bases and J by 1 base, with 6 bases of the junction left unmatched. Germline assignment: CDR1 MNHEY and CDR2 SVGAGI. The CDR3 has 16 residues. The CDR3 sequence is CASSYSSLRGSYEQYF. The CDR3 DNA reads TGTGCCAGCAGTTACTCGAGCCTCAGGGGGTCCTACGAGCAGTACTTC.

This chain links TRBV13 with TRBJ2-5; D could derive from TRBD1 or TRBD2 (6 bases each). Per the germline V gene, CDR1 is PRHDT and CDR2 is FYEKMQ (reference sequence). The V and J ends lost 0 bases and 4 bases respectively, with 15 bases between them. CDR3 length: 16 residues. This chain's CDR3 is CASSLGRGATGETQYF. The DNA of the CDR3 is TGTGCCAGCAGCTTAGGGCGGGGAGCGACAGGAGAGACCCAGTACTTC.

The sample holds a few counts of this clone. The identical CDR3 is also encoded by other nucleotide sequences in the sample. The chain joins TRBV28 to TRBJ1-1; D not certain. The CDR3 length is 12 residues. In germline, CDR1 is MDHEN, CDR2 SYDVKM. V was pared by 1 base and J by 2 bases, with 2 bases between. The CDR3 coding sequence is TGTGCCAGCAGTTTATTAAACACTGAAGCTTTCTTT. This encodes CASSLLNTEAFF. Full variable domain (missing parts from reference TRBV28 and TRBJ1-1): DVKVTQSSRYLVKRTGEKVFLECVQDMDHENMFWYRQDPGLGLRLIYFSYDVKMKEKGDIPEGYSVSREKKERFSLILESASTNQTSMYLCASSLLNTEAFFGQGTRLTVV.

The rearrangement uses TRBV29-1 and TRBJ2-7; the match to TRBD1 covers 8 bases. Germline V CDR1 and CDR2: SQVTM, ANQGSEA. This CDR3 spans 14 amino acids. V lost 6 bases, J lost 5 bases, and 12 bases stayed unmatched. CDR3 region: CSVKPDRATHEQYF. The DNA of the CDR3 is TGCAGCGTGAAACCGGACAGGGCCACCCACGAGCAGTACTTC.

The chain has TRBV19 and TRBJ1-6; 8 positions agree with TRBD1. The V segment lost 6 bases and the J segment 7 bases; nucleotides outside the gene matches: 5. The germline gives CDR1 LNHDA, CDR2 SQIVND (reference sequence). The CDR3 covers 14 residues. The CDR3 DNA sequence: TGTGCCAGTAGAGGACAGGGCGGGAATTCACCCCTCCACTTT. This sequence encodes CASRGQGGNSPLHF.

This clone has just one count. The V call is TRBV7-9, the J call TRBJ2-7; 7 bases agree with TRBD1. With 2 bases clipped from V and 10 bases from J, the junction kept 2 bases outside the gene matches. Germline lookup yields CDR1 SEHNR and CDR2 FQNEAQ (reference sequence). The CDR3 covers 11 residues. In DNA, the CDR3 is TGTGCCAGCAGCTTACAGGGGGTTCAGTACTTC. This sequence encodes CASSLQGVQYF.

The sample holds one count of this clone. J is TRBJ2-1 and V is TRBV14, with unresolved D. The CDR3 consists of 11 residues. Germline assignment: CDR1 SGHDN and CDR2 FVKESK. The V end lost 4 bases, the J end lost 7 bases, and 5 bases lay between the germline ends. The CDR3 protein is CASSLWNEQFF. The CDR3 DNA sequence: TGTGCCAGCAGCCTTTGGAATGAGCAGTTCTTC.